This T cell receptor (beta chain) comes out of a study of T cell repertoires in aging, cancer and after chemotherapy. Rearranged V-D-J TRB sequences were amplified with a mixed TRB-A/B primer pool. TCRdb recomputed calls from the multiplex PCR reads with MiXCR, one row per CDR3 protein. The sample includes about 5,100 distinct CDR3 sequences, roughly 26% of them seen just once. From germline, CDR1 is MNHEY and CDR2 SVGAGI. The CDR3 is 16 amino acids. The V segment lost 0 bases and the J segment 4 bases; nucleotides outside the gene matches: 8. The template was genomic DNA from peripheral blood, not RNA.

The sequencing sample was made of blood. The chain recombines TRBV6-5 with TRBJ1-2; TRBD1 matches 7 bases. The source of this sequence is a human donor in good health. Written as DNA, the CDR3 is TGTGCCAGCAGTTACTCTTTTTCAGGGGGTCGCTATGGCTACACCTTC. Its translation: CASSYSFSGGRYGYTF.